Listed below are T cell receptor beta chains from one sample, sequenced in a study of T cell repertoires in cytomegalovirus infection. One entry per CDR3 protein results from TCRdb running MiXCR on the reads. The sample has more than 250,000 distinct CDR3 sequences, around a quarter seen once; the top ten hold 10% to 15%. The antigens of these receptors remain unknown. Sample: cultured PBMCs, taken from culture after CMV antigen stimulation. Every receptor here comes from a human donor in good health (CMV status not recorded). Some clones in this sample may be carry-over from other donors' samples. Both conserved end residues are part of each CDR3. A D gene is named only where the DNA matches it firmly. Rows may omit the clone size; those that give it use once, few, many or a size class.

>TRBD2|TRBV6-5|TRBJ2-1|16|-
TGTGCCAGCAGTACCCGGGGTAGCGGGAGTGGCCATGAGCAGTTCTTC
CASSTRGSGSGHEQFF
>TRBD2|TRBV24-1|TRBJ2-1|14|many
TGTGCCACCGGATTAGCGGGGACTTACAATGAGCAGTTCTTC
CATGLAGTYNEQFF
>TRBD1|TRBV7-2|TRBJ2-5|15|many
TGTGCCAGCAGCTTTTGGGACAGGGGTGGGGGGACCCAGTACTTC
CASSFWDRGGGTQYF
>-|TRBV19|TRBJ2-3|14|few
TGTGCCAGTAGTTGGGGGACTGGGACAGATACGCAGTATTTT
CASSWGTGTDTQYF
>-|TRBV28|TRBJ2-7|14|many
TGTGCCAGCAGTTTACCCGGGGGAAGTTACGAGCAGTACTTC
CASSLPGGSYEQYF
>TRBD1|TRBV4-3|TRBJ2-3|14|many
TGCGCCAGCAGCTACGGACAGGGCCCAGATACGCAGTATTTT
CASSYGQGPDTQYF
>-|TRBV9|TRBJ2-1|15|-
TGTGCCAGCAGCGTCGGGACCTTAGGCCACAATGAGCAGTTCTTC
CASSVGTLGHNEQFF
>-|TRBV15|TRBJ2-4|15|-
TGTGCCACCAGCATGGGCTCAGGAGCCAAAAACATTCAGTACTTC
CATSMGSGAKNIQYF
>TRBD1|TRBV24-1|TRBJ1-1|13|-
TGTGCCACCAGTGGACAGGGGGGCACTGAAGCTTTCTTT
CATSGQGGTEAFF
>TRBD2|TRBV7-6|TRBJ2-1|16|-
TGTGCCAGCAGTCCGACGACTAGCGGGGGACTCAATGAGCAGTTCTTC
CASSPTTSGGLNEQFF
>TRBD1|TRBV7-2|TRBJ2-5|15|many
TGTGCCAGCAGGGGGGACAGGGCCCACCAAGAGACCCAGTACTTC
CASRGDRAHQETQYF
>-|TRBV5-1|TRBJ2-1|15|once
TGCGCCAGCAGCTTGTTTTCGACCGGTAACAATGAGCAGTTCTTC
CASSLFSTGNNEQFF
>-|TRBV4-1|TRBJ1-1|14|-
TGCGCCAGCAGCCTCGCACAGGGATACGCTGAAGCTTTCTTT
CASSLAQGYAEAFF
>-|TRBV12-5|TRBJ1-2|16|many
TGTGCTAGTGGACGGGTAGTTGGGGACGGATTATATGGCTACACCTTC
CASGRVVGDGLYGYTF
>TRBD2|TRBV7-2|TRBJ2-2|16|few
TGTGCCAGCAGCTACCTTATTGGGAGGGGCACCGGGGAGCTGTTTTTT
CASSYLIGRGTGELFF
>TRBD2|TRBV7-2|TRBJ2-3|14|-
TGTGCCAGCAGCAAGAGGGACTACACAGATACGCAGTATTTT
CASSKRDYTDTQYF
>-|TRBV28|TRBJ2-7|13|-
TGTGCCAGCTCCACCCCGGGGGTCAGAGAGCAGTACTTC
CASSTPGVREQYF
>-|TRBV12-3/TRBV12-4|TRBJ1-1|15|-
TGTGCCAGCAGTCTATACAGGGCCGGAGACACTGAAGCTTTCTTT
CASSLYRAGDTEAFF
>TRBD2|TRBV5-1|TRBJ2-1|15|many
TGCGCCAGCAGACCGCTAGCGGGTTCCTACAATGAGCAGTTCTTC
CASRPLAGSYNEQFF
>TRBD1|TRBV19|TRBJ1-1|16|few
TGTGCCAGTAGCATGATTTGGGACAGGGGGAACACTGAAGCTTTCTTT
CASSMIWDRGNTEAFF
>-|TRBV6-5|TRBJ2-5|16|-
TGTGCCAGCAGTTCCTCCCCCTTCGGGACTTTAGAGACCCAGTACTTC
CASSSSPFGTLETQYF
>TRBD1|TRBV5-1|TRBJ2-7|14|few
TGCGCCAGCAGCCTGCGACAGGGTCTCAACGAGCAGTACTTC
CASSLRQGLNEQYF
>TRBD2|TRBV24-1|TRBJ2-5|17|few
TGTGCCACCAGTGCCTGGACTAGCGGGAGGAATCAAGAGACCCAGTACTTC
CATSAWTSGRNQETQYF
>-|TRBV6-2/TRBV6-3|TRBJ2-7|14|few
TGTGCCAGCAGTCGTTGTGGGACCGCCTACGAGCAGTACTTC
CASSRCGTAYEQYF